This TCR beta chain was recorded in a study of regulatory and conventional T cells in RAG deficiency. Germline CDR1 reads SGHDT; CDR2 reads YYEEEE. CDR3 length: 17 amino acids. With 3 bases clipped from V and 5 bases from J, the junction kept 14 bases outside the gene matches. The repertoire was sequenced with immunoSEQ multiplex PCR; TCRdb's copy has only in-frame clones and lacks some. The sample includes 20,000 or so clones, approximately 93% of them seen just once. Conventional CD4+ T cells were sorted from blood as CD25-low CD127-high cells. The same data also went into a second study, on regulatory T cells. That publication notes: Amplification used 52 TRBV primers and 13 TRBJ primers.

The genes are TRBV5-6 and TRBJ2-1; 7 bases line up with TRBD2. This TCR was sampled from a human donor in good health. Specimen: CD4+ T cells sorted from blood. The DNA of the CDR3 is TGTGCCAGCAGCTCAATGGGGCGGCTAGCGGCTAACAATGAGCAGTTCTTC. Its translation is CASSSMGRLAANNEQFF.